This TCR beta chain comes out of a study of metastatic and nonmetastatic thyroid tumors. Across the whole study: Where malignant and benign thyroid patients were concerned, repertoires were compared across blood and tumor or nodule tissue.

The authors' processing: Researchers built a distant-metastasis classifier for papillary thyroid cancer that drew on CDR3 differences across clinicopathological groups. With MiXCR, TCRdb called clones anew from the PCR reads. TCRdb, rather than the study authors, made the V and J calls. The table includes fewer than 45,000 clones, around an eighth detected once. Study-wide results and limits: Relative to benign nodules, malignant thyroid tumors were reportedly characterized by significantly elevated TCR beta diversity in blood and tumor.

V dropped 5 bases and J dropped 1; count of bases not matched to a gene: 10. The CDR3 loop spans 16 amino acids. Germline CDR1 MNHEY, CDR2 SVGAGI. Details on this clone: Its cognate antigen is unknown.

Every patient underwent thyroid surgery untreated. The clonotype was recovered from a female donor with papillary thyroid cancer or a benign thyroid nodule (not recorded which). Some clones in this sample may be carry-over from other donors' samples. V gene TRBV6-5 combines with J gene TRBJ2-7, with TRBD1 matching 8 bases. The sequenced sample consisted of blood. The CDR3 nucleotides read TGTGCCAGCAGTAACTTTCTCCGGGACAGGTCCTACGAGCAGTACTTC. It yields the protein CASSNFLRDRSYEQYF.